The present T cell receptor (beta chain) was sequenced within a study of cytomegalovirus exposure and HLA in healthy donors. V gave up 3 bases and J gave up 3 bases; unmatched junction bases: 5. Germline V lookup: CDR1 SGHDT, CDR2 YYEEEE. The CDR3 is 14 amino acids. This PCR relied on a set of 60 Vbeta primers and 13 Jbeta primers. This table comes from immunoSEQ multiplex PCR, and its TCRdb copy is limited to in-frame clones, with some not included. Among more than 90,000 clones listed, roughly 76% were seen once. Sample: PBMCs. The chain couples TRBV5-6 to TRBJ1-2; 7 bases fit TRBD1. The source is a middle-aged man in good health and CMV-seronegative. As DNA, the CDR3 is TGTGCCAGCAGCTCCGACAGGGAATACTATGGCTACACCTTC. This gives the protein CASSSDREYYGYTF.